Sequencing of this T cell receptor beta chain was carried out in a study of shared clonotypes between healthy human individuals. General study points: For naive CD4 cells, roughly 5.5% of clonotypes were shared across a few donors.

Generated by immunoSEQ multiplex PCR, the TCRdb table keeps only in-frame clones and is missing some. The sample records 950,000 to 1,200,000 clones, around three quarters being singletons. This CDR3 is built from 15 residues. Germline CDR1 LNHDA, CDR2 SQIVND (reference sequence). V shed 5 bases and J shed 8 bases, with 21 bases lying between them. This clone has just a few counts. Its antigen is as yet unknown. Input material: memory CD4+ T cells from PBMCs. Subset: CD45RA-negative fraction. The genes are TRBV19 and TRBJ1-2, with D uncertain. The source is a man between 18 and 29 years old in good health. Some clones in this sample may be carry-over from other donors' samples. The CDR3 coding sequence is TGTGCCAGTAGTGAGCGGAGGGCAAACCTCCGGGGCTACACCTTC. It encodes CASSERRANLRGYTF.